This paragraph covers one T cell receptor beta chain sequence. Its antigen is still unknown. This record belongs to a study of OX40 agonist ivuxolimab in advanced cancers. The wider study: Patients received intravenous ivuxolimab every 2 weeks at 0.01 to 10 mg/kg.

Study conclusions and caveats: Averaged across samples, CD8+ T cells carried more expanded clones than CD4+ did.

Using immunoSEQ multiplex PCR, the repertoire was profiled, and TCRdb retains in-frame clones only, with some absent. The profile covers about 31,000 clones, with 82% appearing a single time and roughly 21% taken by the ten largest. The sequence was obtained from an adult with an advanced solid tumor such as melanoma, head and neck, liver or kidney cancer. Sequencing used CD4+ or CD8+ T cells sorted from blood, obtained in a trial of the OX40 agonist ivuxolimab.

The CDR3 is CSPRLAGPSSTDTQYF. CDR3 bases: TGCAGCCCCAGACTAGCGGGACCCTCTAGCACAGATACGCAGTATTTT. The chain links TRBV29-1 to TRBJ2-3, with 11 bases lining up with TRBD2. Germline trimming cut 8 bases from V and 0 bases from J; bases unmatched to any gene: 10. Germline V gene sequence: CDR1 SQVTM, CDR2 ANQGSEA. CDR3 length equals 16 residues.